The 29 T cell receptor beta chains presented below share a single source sample, sequenced in a study of cytomegalovirus exposure and HLA in healthy donors. Primers for the PCR totalled 60 Vbeta and 13 Jbeta. The method was immunoSEQ multiplex PCR; TCRdb's version includes in-frame clones alone and lacks a portion of them. Altogether 95,000 to 120,000 clones are present, around 77% being singletons, with the ten largest covering 5.4%. Sequencing input: PBMCs. The source is a woman aged 25 to 39 in good health and CMV-seropositive.

As for this clone: The germline gene is not matched at one end of the junction; a read error may be the cause. This CDR3 is also generated by other DNA sequences in the sample. The chain couples TRBV6-1 to TRBJ2-2; the match to TRBD1 covers 8 bases. This CDR3 is 14 amino acids long. CDR1 MNHNS and CDR2 SASEGT come from the germline V gene. The DNA of the CDR3 is TGCGCCAGCAGTGCCCGACAGGGGTTCGGGGAGCTGTTTTTT. This sequence encodes CASSARQGFGELFF.

The chain links TRBV27 to TRBJ2-1; D possibly corresponds to TRBD2 (5 bases). The CDR3 extends over 14 amino acids. Trimming pared 6 bases from V and 0 bases from J, leaving 9 bases between. The germline V gene encodes CDR1 MNHEY and CDR2 SMNVEV (reference sequence). The CDR3 nucleotides are TGTGCCAGCAGCCGAGGGAGCTCCTACAATGAGCAGTTCTTC. This gives the protein CASSRGSSYNEQFF.

This clone appeared once. This chain joins TRBV28 and TRBJ2-3, with 7 bases fitting TRBD2. Germline trimming cut 0 bases from V and 5 bases from J; bases unmatched to any gene: 8. The germline V gene has CDR1 MDHEN and CDR2 SYDVKM. The length of the CDR3 is 16 residues. For the CDR3, the DNA is TGTGCCAGCAGTTTATGGCTGGCGGGGGTGGGAGATACGCAGTATTTT. As protein: CASSLWLAGVGDTQYF.

The V and J genes are TRBV6-1 and TRBJ1-2; a possible D gene is TRBD1 (6 bases). There are 12 residues in the CDR3. The germline CDR1 and CDR2 sequences are MNHNS and SASEGT. V lost 4 bases and J lost 3, with 6 bases in between. The CDR3 region is CASSGTDYGYTF. The DNA for the CDR3 is TGTGCCAGCAGTGGGACAGACTATGGCTACACCTTC.

The rearrangement links TRBV11-3 to TRBJ2-7, with TRBD2 as a possible D gene (6 bases). The CDR3 totals 12 residues. The V end lost 5 bases, the J end lost 3 bases, and 8 bases lay between the germline ends. Germline V gives CDR1 SGHNT, CDR2 YENEEA. The CDR3 DNA reads TGTGCCAGCAGCAGGCGGGGCTACGAGCAGTACTTC. This gives the protein CASSRRGYEQYF.

J is TRBJ2-5 and V is TRBV5-4; 7 positions match TRBD2. The CDR3 is made up of 14 amino acids. The V gene's germline CDR1 is SGHNT and CDR2 YYREEE (reference sequence). The V gene end was trimmed by 4 bases and the J gene end by 5 bases; junction bases not matched to a gene: 8. CDR3 DNA sequence: TGTGCCAGCAGCAATCATCAGGGAGGGGAGACCCAGTACTTC. It translates to CASSNHQGGETQYF.

The chain joins TRBV5-1 to TRBJ1-3, with 10 bases that match TRBD1. This CDR3 is 16 amino acids long. The ends lost 4 bases at V and 0 bases at J; junction bases unmatched: 4. From germline, CDR1 is SGHRS and CDR2 YFSETQ. Here the CDR3 reads CASSRDRGASGNTIYF. The CDR3, as DNA: TGCGCCAGCAGCAGGGACAGGGGCGCCTCTGGAAACACCATATATTTT.

The V gene is TRBV6-5, the J gene TRBJ2-2, with TRBD2 identical over 7 bases. V was clipped by 2 bases and J by 4 bases; unmatched bases: 7. Germline-derived CDR1 and CDR2 are MNHEY and SVGAGI. The length of the CDR3 is 16 residues. CDR3 region: CASSYADPGGTGELFF. The CDR3 bases are TGTGCCAGCAGTTACGCTGACCCGGGAGGCACCGGGGAGCTGTTTTTT.

J is TRBJ1-1 and V is TRBV5-1; 8 nucleotides line up with TRBD1. CDR1 SGHRS and CDR2 YFSETQ come from the germline V gene. Germline trimming cut 4 bases from V and 2 bases from J; bases unmatched to any gene: 4. This CDR3 is 14 amino acids long. The CDR3: CASSRQGPNTEAFF. CDR3 sequence (DNA): TGCGCCAGCAGCAGACAGGGGCCAAACACTGAAGCTTTCTTT.

The chain uses TRBV10-3 and TRBJ1-3; D is perhaps TRBD1 (5 bases). The CDR3 has 12 residues. Deletions cut 10 bases from V and 6 bases from J, with 13 bases between. Germline V CDR1 and CDR2: ENHRY, SYGVKD. The CDR3 here is CATRTIENTIYF. The DNA for the CDR3 is TGTGCCACCAGGACAATCGAAAACACCATATATTTT.

The chain is built from TRBV11-3 and TRBJ2-7; D is perhaps TRBD2 (6 bases). This CDR3 is 19 amino acids long. Germline loops: CDR1 SGHNT, CDR2 YENEEA. V dropped 5 bases and J dropped 0 bases, with 26 bases sitting between them. The CDR3: CASSLGRDSSGRTSYEQYF. CDR3 sequence (DNA): TGTGCCAGCAGCCTAGGGCGGGATTCGTCGGGACGGACCTCCTACGAGCAGTACTTC. The full variable domain, completed using reference TRBV11-3 and TRBJ2-7, is EAGVVQSPRYKIIEKKQPVAFWCNPISGHNTLYWYLQNLGQGPELLIRYENEEAVDDSQLPKDRFSAERLKGVDSTLKIQPAELGDSAVYLCASSLGRDSSGRTSYEQYFGPGTRLTVT.

This clone was counted once. The rearrangement links TRBV10-3 to TRBJ1-1, with D unresolved. This CDR3 is 14 amino acids long. The germline V gene encodes CDR1 ENHRY and CDR2 SYGVKD. V was pared by 3 bases and J by 1 base, with 9 bases between. CDR3 coding DNA: TGTGCCATCAGTGACTCTGGAGGGAACACTGAAGCTTTCTTT. Its protein product is CAISDSGGNTEAFF.

For this clone: The sample carries other DNA sequences with the same CDR3. The chain combines TRBV6-5 with TRBJ2-3, with 10 bases that match TRBD1. The germline CDR1 and CDR2 sequences are MNHEY and SVGAGI. This CDR3 contains 14 residues. With V trimmed by 6 bases and J by 3 bases, 3 bases remained unmatched. The CDR3 sequence: CASRWDRGTDTQYF. CDR3 in DNA: TGTGCCAGCAGATGGGACAGGGGTACAGATACGCAGTATTTT.

This clone was seen only once. The chain combines TRBV19 with TRBJ2-7, with a tentative D call TRBD2 (6 bases). The germline V gene encodes CDR1 LNHDA and CDR2 SQIVND (reference sequence). CDR3 length: 15 amino acids. Trimming cost V 1 base and J 3 bases, with 13 bases left between them. The CDR3 bases are TGTGCCAGTAGTATAGGAGGAGGGCTTATCTACGAGCAGTACTTC. Translating gives CASSIGGGLIYEQYF. The full variable domain, in which reference TRBV19 and TRBJ2-7 provide the parts outside the CDR3, is DGGITQSPKYLFRKEGQNVTLSCEQNLNHDAMYWYRQDPGQGLRLIYYSQIVNDFQKGDIAEGYSVSREKKESFPLTVTSAQKNPTAFYLCASSIGGGLIYEQYFGPGTRLTVT.

The chain uses TRBV11-3 and TRBJ1-1; D not resolved. CDR3 length: 15 amino acids. Germline CDR1 reads SGHNT; CDR2 reads YENEEA. The V end was cut by 2 bases, the J end by 0 bases, with 10 bases between. The CDR3 bases are TGTGCCAGCAGCTTAAGTAAGCTTATGAACACTGAAGCTTTCTTT. The encoded protein is CASSLSKLMNTEAFF.

The chain carries TRBV19 and TRBJ1-2, with D unclear. CDR1 and CDR2 (germline): LNHDA, SQIVND (reference sequence). The CDR3 runs 13 residues. Trimming shortened V by 1 base and J by 5 bases, and 8 bases separated the two germline ends. The CDR3: CASSIGQIYGYTF. The CDR3 DNA sequence: TGTGCCAGTAGTATAGGTCAGATATATGGCTACACCTTC.

The chain employs TRBV4-1 and TRBJ2-2; D may be TRBD2 (6 bases). Deletions cut 4 bases from V and 2 bases from J, with 11 bases between. The germline V gene encodes CDR1 MGHRA and CDR2 YSYEKL. The CDR3 is 15 amino acids. The DNA for the CDR3 is TGCGCCAGCAGCCCCGGGACTCTTAACACCGGGGAGCTGTTTTTT. Amino acid sequence: CASSPGTLNTGELFF.

J is TRBJ1-6 and V is TRBV5-1, with D tentatively TRBD1 (5 bases). The CDR3 is 15 residues long. Trimming stripped 4 bases from V and 5 bases from J, with 13 bases between. Germline V CDR1 and CDR2: SGHRS, YFSETQ. CDR3 nucleotides: TGCGCCAGCAGCGGGCAGGGAAAGGATAATTCACCCCTCCACTTT. Amino acid sequence: CASSGQGKDNSPLHF.

The chain is built from TRBV27 and TRBJ1-2, with D perhaps TRBD1 (5 bases). With 2 bases removed from V and 5 bases from J, the gap between germline ends came to 9 bases. CDR1 is MNHEY, CDR2 SMNVEV, per germline (reference sequence). CDR3 length: 13 residues. As DNA, the CDR3 is TGTGCCAGCAGTTTACAGGGTTTGTATGGCTACACCTTC. It is translated as CASSLQGLYGYTF.

The chain carries TRBV4-1 and TRBJ2-7, with a tentative D call TRBD2 (5 bases). The CDR3 spans 13 residues. The germline V and J ends were trimmed by 0 bases and 7 bases, with 10 bases remaining between them. Germline CDR1 is MGHRA and CDR2 is YSYEKL. Here the CDR3 DNA reads TGCGCCAGCAGCCAAGACCGGGGAGTAGAGCAGTACTTC. Protein product: CASSQDRGVEQYF.

For the CDR3, the DNA is TGCAGCGTTGAAGACGGGAGGGATCTCTCCTACAATGAGCAGTTCTTC. Amino acid sequence: CSVEDGRDLSYNEQFF. This sequence joins TRBV29-1 and TRBJ2-1; the match to TRBD2 covers 8 bases. The germline V gene has CDR1 SQVTM and CDR2 ANQGSEA. The CDR3 length is 16 residues. V was clipped by 0 bases and J by 0 bases; unmatched bases: 4.

The genes are TRBV9 and TRBJ2-5; 11 bases line up with TRBD1. The germline gives CDR1 SGDLS, CDR2 YYNGEE. Trimming took 4 bases from V and 5 from J; bases not matched to a gene: 10. CDR3 size: 16 residues. CDR3 sequence: CASSSRPGQGGETQYF. In DNA form, the CDR3 reads TGTGCCAGCAGCTCGCGACCGGGACAGGGGGGGGAGACCCAGTACTTC.

The CDR3 loop reads CASRSTFSYNSPLHF. DNA of the CDR3: TGTGCCAGCAGGTCGACTTTCTCCTATAATTCACCCCTCCACTTT. The rearrangement links TRBV11-2 to TRBJ1-6; D uncertain. The ends were cut back, 6 bases at V and 0 bases at J, with 9 bases in the middle. Germline lookup yields CDR1 SGHAT and CDR2 FQNNGV. The CDR3 loop spans 15 amino acids.

The V and J genes are TRBV6-1 and TRBJ1-5; 7 bases fit TRBD1. The ends lost 3 bases at V and 1 base at J; junction bases unmatched: 3. The germline CDR1 and CDR2 sequences are MNHNS and SASEGT. The CDR3 runs 15 residues. Written as DNA, the CDR3 is TGTGCCAGCAGTGATAAGGGGGCGAGCAATCAGCCCCAGCATTTT. The encoded protein is CASSDKGASNQPQHF.

The chain couples TRBV5-6 to TRBJ1-1; 8 nucleotides align to TRBD1. This CDR3 region has 16 residues. Germline V CDR1 and CDR2: SGHDT, YYEEEE. The V gene end was trimmed by 0 bases and the J gene end by 0 bases; junction bases not matched to a gene: 4. The CDR3 loop reads CASSLAGQGLNTEAFF. Here the CDR3 DNA reads TGTGCCAGCAGCTTGGCAGGACAGGGATTGAACACTGAAGCTTTCTTT.

The chain employs TRBV7-2 and TRBJ2-5; 7 bases are shared with TRBD2. CDR3 size: 15 residues. CDR1 and CDR2 (germline): SGHTA, FQGNSA. The V and J ends lost 1 base and 5 bases, in that order; junction bases with no gene match: 7. The CDR3 region is CASSLGGRARETQYF. The CDR3 bases are TGTGCCAGCAGCTTAGGAGGGAGGGCCAGGGAGACCCAGTACTTC.

DNA of the CDR3: TGTGCCAGCTCACCGCGACAGAACCAAGAGACCCAGTACTTC. Translated: CASSPRQNQETQYF. The rearrangement joins TRBV18 to TRBJ2-5; D might be TRBD1 (5 bases). Trimming left V 3 bases short and J 0 bases short, with 8 bases between. Germline V gene sequence: CDR1 KGHSH, CDR2 LQKENI. The CDR3 loop spans 14 amino acids.

This chain links TRBV5-1 with TRBJ2-1, with 7 bases that match TRBD2. Germline V gene lookup returns CDR1 SGHRS and CDR2 YFSETQ. V trimming: 6 bases; J trimming: 0 bases; junction bases outside the gene matches: 6. This CDR3 is 15 amino acids long. CDR3 in DNA: TGCGCCAGCACAAGTAGCGGGTCCTCCTACAATGAGCAGTTCTTC. This translates into CASTSSGSSYNEQFF.

This clone appeared a few times. The rearrangement joins TRBV4-1 to TRBJ1-6, with D unclear. Trimming stripped 0 bases from V and 10 bases from J, with 13 bases between. The CDR3 is 15 residues long. Germline lookup yields CDR1 MGHRA and CDR2 YSYEKL. The CDR3 reads CASSQEGGGGSPLHF. The CDR3, as DNA: TGCGCCAGCAGCCAAGAGGGCGGCGGAGGGTCACCCCTCCACTTT.